The 12 T cell receptor beta chains below all came from one sample that was sequenced in a study of blood T cell repertoires in COVID-19. Some clones are missing from TCRdb's copy, which holds only in-frame ones; the method was immunoSEQ multiplex PCR. The table shows around 290,000 clones, with approximately 87% occurring only once. Sequencing was carried out using peripheral blood. Source of these receptors: a woman aged 50 to 60 who had recovered from COVID-19.

The chain uses TRBV7-3 and TRBJ2-5; TRBD2 matches 7 bases. CDR3 length: 15 amino acids. CDR1 is SGHTA, CDR2 FQGTGA, per germline. Trimming cost V 4 bases and J 6 bases; bases outside gene matches: 11. The CDR3 sequence: CASSSAGGTGKTQYF. Written as DNA, the CDR3 is TGTGCCAGCAGCTCCGCCGGGGGGACGGGCAAGACCCAGTACTTC.

The CDR3 DNA follows: TGTGCCAGCATGGCGGGGGCTCGCGGACCCTGGACCCAGTACTTC. Translated, it gives CASMAGARGPWTQYF. V is TRBV27 and J is TRBJ2-5; D may be TRBD2 (7 bases). Germline CDR1 is MNHEY and CDR2 is SMNVEV (reference sequence). The germline V and J ends were trimmed by 7 bases and 7 bases, with 22 bases remaining between them. CDR3 size: 15 residues.

This clone was counted only a few times. This chain connects TRBV5-4 to TRBJ1-2; weak D call: TRBD1 (6 bases). CDR1 and CDR2 (germline): SGHNT, YYREEE (reference sequence). Trimming cost V 0 bases and J 4 bases, with 13 bases left between them. The CDR3 has 15 amino acids. The CDR3 nucleotides read TGTGCCAGCAGCTTGGTGACAGGCGAAGCCTATGGCTACACCTTC. Its translation is CASSLVTGEAYGYTF.

V and J are TRBV15 and TRBJ2-2, with D unclear. CDR3 length: 13 amino acids. CDR1 and CDR2 (germline): LNHNV, YYDKDF (reference sequence). The V end lost 3 bases, the J end lost 3 bases, and 5 bases lay between the germline ends. CDR3 protein: CATSSRDTGELFF. The CDR3, as DNA: TGTGCCACCAGCAGTCGAGACACCGGGGAGCTGTTTTTT.

This rearrangement joins TRBV2 to TRBJ2-7, with D hard to call. V was cut by 6 bases and J by 6 bases, with 12 bases left in between. The CDR3 covers 12 residues. CDR1 SNHLY and CDR2 FYNNEI come from the germline V gene. CDR3 in amino acids: CASSLQVSEQYF. The CDR3, as DNA: TGTGCCAGCAGCTTGCAGGTTTCCGAGCAGTACTTC.

CDR3 region: CSASQVRRSLYEQYF. The CDR3 coding sequence is TGCAGTGCTAGTCAGGTCCGACGCTCTCTCTACGAGCAGTACTTC. The rearrangement links TRBV20-1 to TRBJ2-7, with D unresolved. Trimming pared 3 bases from V and 3 bases from J, leaving 18 bases between. Germline values: CDR1 DFQATT, CDR2 SNEGSKA (reference sequence). CDR3 length: 15 amino acids.

This chain links TRBV4-3 with TRBJ1-4; 10 bases fit TRBD1. The junction had 5 bases not matched to a gene; V was cut back by 2 bases and J by 5 bases. Germline lookup yields CDR1 LGHNA and CDR2 YSLEER. The CDR3 has 16 amino acids. The chain's CDR3 is CASSQIWGQGNEKLFF. Here the CDR3 DNA reads TGCGCCAGCAGCCAAATATGGGGACAGGGGAATGAAAAACTGTTTTTT.

Here the CDR3 DNA reads TGTGCCAGAAGCTCCCCTCAGAGGTCGTACGGAGCCAAAAACATTCAGTACTTC. As protein: CARSSPQRSYGAKNIQYF. The J gene is TRBJ2-4, the V gene TRBV7-5; the table's D call TRBD2 went unverified against the DNA. TRBV7-5 constitutes a pseudogene. This CDR3 has 18 residues.

V usage is TRBV29-1 and J usage is TRBJ2-7; the D is unclear. This CDR3 is 11 amino acids long. Germline loops: CDR1 SQVTM, CDR2 ANQGSEA. Trimming left V 4 bases short and J 4 bases short, with 8 bases between. CDR3 sequence reads: CSVGAAYEQYF. CDR3 DNA: TGCAGCGTTGGGGCCGCTTACGAGCAGTACTTC.

The genes are TRBV18 and TRBJ2-1; 12 bases fit TRBD2. The J segment lost 13 bases and the V segment lost 4 bases, leaving 5 bases of the junction unmatched. CDR1 is KGHSH, CDR2 LQKENI, per germline. The CDR3 covers 13 residues. CDR3 loop: CASSRSTSGSQFF. The CDR3 coding sequence is TGTGCCAGCTCACGATCGACTAGCGGGAGTCAGTTCTTC.

The V and J genes are TRBV15 and TRBJ2-1; TRBD2 is a possible D gene (5 bases). This CDR3 contains 15 residues. Trimming removed 1 base from V and 8 bases from J, with 15 bases in between. The germline V gene has CDR1 LNHNV and CDR2 YYDKDF (reference sequence). CDR3 in DNA: TGTGCCACCAGCAGAGGGGGAACTAGTTCCGATGAGCAGTTCTTC. Its translation is CATSRGGTSSDEQFF.

This clone showed up just once. The rearrangement links TRBV18 to TRBJ1-2; D gene unclear. Trimming took 3 bases from V and 4 from J, leaving 12 bases between them. Germline lookup yields CDR1 KGHSH and CDR2 LQKENI. This CDR3 region has 14 residues. For the CDR3, the DNA is TGTGCCAGCTCACCCCCCCCGCGCGGCTATGGCTACACCTTC. As protein: CASSPPPRGYGYTF. The variable domain in full, with the rest retrieved from reference TRBV18 and TRBJ1-2, is NAGVMQNPRHLVRRRGQEARLRCSPMKGHSHVYWYRQLPEEGLKFMVYLQKENIIDESGMPKERFSAEFPKEGPSILRIQQVVRGDSAAYFCASSPPPRGYGYTFGSGTRLTVV.